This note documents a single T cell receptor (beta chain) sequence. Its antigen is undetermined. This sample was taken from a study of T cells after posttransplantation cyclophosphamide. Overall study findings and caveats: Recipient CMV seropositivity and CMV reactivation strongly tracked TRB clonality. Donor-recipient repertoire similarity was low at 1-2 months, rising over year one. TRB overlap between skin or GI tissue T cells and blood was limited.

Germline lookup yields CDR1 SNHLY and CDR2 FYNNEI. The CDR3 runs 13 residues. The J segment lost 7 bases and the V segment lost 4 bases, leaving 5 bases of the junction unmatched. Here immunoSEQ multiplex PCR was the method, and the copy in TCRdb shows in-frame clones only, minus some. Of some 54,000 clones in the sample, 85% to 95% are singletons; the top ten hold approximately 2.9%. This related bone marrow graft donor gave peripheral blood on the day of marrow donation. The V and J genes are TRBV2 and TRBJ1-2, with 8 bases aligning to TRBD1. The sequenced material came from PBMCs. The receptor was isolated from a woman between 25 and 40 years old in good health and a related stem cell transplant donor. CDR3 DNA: TGTGCCAGCAGTGCAGGGGGCGCGCGTGGCTACACCTTC. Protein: CASSAGGARGYTF.